One T cell receptor beta chain is described in this entry. There is no known antigen for this receptor. Base qualities are missing; no much larger clone stands one base away. The immunoSEQ Assay, a bias-controlled multiplex PCR, was used to amplify TCRbeta CDR3 regions from genomic DNA. As for the authors' bioinformatics: The number of nucleated cells in each sample was estimated by amplification of reference gene primers within the assay. To quantify the absolute abundance of each unique TCRbeta CDR3 rearrangement, sequence reads were collapsed and filtered. For each sample, productive Simpson clonality was calculated as the square root of Simpson's diversity index over productive rearrangements. This immuneACCESS table, as held by TCRdb, lists in-frame sequences with V and J called but not all clones. Of the missing ones, under half trace to an unresolved V gene in checked studies; the others have no known cause. V, J and clone size are taken as reported in that table, and D and trimming were inferred from the DNA itself. The sample table holds about 260,000 clones, of which around 86% were seen once. The top ten clonotypes cover around 3.6% of the sample.

These data originate in a study of blood T cell repertoires in COVID-19 (dated by TCRdb to 2018 to 2021). For the wider study: Samples covering the acute and convalescent phases of COVID-19 were provided by collaborators in the United States, Italy and Spain. The material from the prospective study consisted of cDNA or gDNA derived from T cells, B-cell-depleted T cells, or PBMCs. Subjects who had been exposed to COVID-19, were actively infected with it, or had recovered from it provided the deeply sampled blood TCRbeta repertoires that made up the dataset. The repertoires were made available in a free public database intended to serve as a resource for research on the immune response to SARS-CoV-2. The samples were drawn from the first 160 participants of the ongoing ImmuneRACE study and from 950 to 1,500 subjects provided by 6 global collaborators. Nearly every sample came with metadata listing a de-identified subject ID, COVID-19 status, age in years and sex. HLA class I and class II types, where available, came from metadata supplied by the sample provider rather than from assay-based typing. Broader findings and caveats from the paper: Clinical and demographic metadata were provided uncurated, with the amount varying by source and participant.

Each collaborating institution followed its own protocols to collect whole blood in K2EDTA tubes. For TCRbeta analysis, collaborators shipped samples in one of three forms: frozen whole blood, isolated PBMCs, or DNA extracted from either of those sample types. From the germline V gene (reference sequence), CDR1 is SEHNR and CDR2 is FQNEAQ. V ends up 1 base short and J 6 bases short, with an unmatched junction base count of 12. From cysteine to phenylalanine, the CDR3 is 19 amino acids long. Kept here is only the CDR3 DNA, which spans 57 bases and is read in frame from base 1. Recombination joined TRBV7-9 with TRBJ2-2; TRBD2 aligns with 12 central bases. This TCR was recovered from a man aged 18 to 35 with active or convalescent COVID-19. Sequencing was carried out using peripheral blood. CDR3 protein: CASSLGGTSGLQVPGELFF. The base sequence is TGTGCCAGCAGCTTAGGAGGGACTAGCGGGCTCCAGGTTCCCGGGGAGCTGTTTTTT.